The TCR beta chain described here comes from a study of regulatory T cells in long-lasting Graves disease. A remark on this clonotype: Its antigen is as yet unknown.

Broader study findings: Patients with persistent disease showed a bias toward TRBV28, TRBJ1-2 and TRBJ2-5.

TCRdb ran MiXCR on the reads and lists one entry per CDR3 protein. The table lists about 980 distinct CDR3 sequences, 80% to 90% of them singletons. PBMC-derived RNA was used for the TCR library. The V gene end was trimmed by 7 bases and the J gene end by 7 bases; junction bases not matched to a gene: 14. Germline assignment: CDR1 SQVTM and CDR2 ANQGSEA. This CDR3 has 14 amino acids. This specimen consisted of peripheral blood mononuclear cells (PBMCs), obtained with antithyroid drug treatment, in newly diagnosed or persistent Graves disease (not recorded which). This chain uses TRBV29-1 with TRBJ2-5; 8 bases match TRBD1. This TCR came from a man under 40 with Graves disease. This chain's CDR3 is CSGALGQDPGTQYF. In DNA form, the CDR3 reads TGCAGCGGGGCCCTGGGACAGGACCCAGGGACCCAGTACTTC.